Below are 5 T cell receptor beta chains sequenced from a single sample in a study of cytomegalovirus exposure and HLA in healthy donors. Amplification used 60 Vbeta primers and 13 Jbeta primers. The method was immunoSEQ multiplex PCR; TCRdb's version includes in-frame clones alone and lacks a portion of them. This sample carries tens of thousands of clones, approximately 82% of them seen once, and the ten largest clones take around 18%. Specimen: PBMCs. The source is a man between 65 and 85 years old in good health and CMV-seropositive.

The V call is TRBV7-9, the J call TRBJ1-2; 11 bases are shared with TRBD1. After removal of 4 bases from V and 5 bases from J, the junction contained 6 bases not matched to a gene. CDR3 size: 15 residues. Germline CDR1 and CDR2: SEHNR and FQNEAQ (reference sequence). CDR3 sequence (DNA): TGTGCCAGCAGCTCCCCGGACAGGGGGCATTATGGCTACACCTTC. Translated, it gives CASSSPDRGHYGYTF.

This chain joins TRBV7-2 and TRBJ2-2; possible D gene TRBD1, 6 bases. Germline V lookup: CDR1 SGHTA, CDR2 FQGNSA. CDR3 length: 16 amino acids. V was pared by 5 bases and J by 6 bases, with 19 bases between. In nucleotides, the CDR3 is TGTGCCAGCAGCCCACAACCAACAGGGAGCCCCGGGGAGCTGTTTTTT. Protein sequence: CASSPQPTGSPGELFF.

This clone showed up many times. The chain combines TRBV4-1 with TRBJ1-1; perhaps TRBD1 as D (6 bases). CDR3 length: 15 residues. Germline CDR1 reads MGHRA; CDR2 reads YSYEKL. Trimming shortened V by 4 bases and J by 0 bases, and 12 bases separated the two germline ends. The CDR3 DNA reads TGCGCCAGCAGCCCCGACAGGCGGATGAACACTGAAGCTTTCTTT. Translated: CASSPDRRMNTEAFF.

The genes are TRBV19 and TRBJ2-7, with D perhaps matching TRBD2 (5 bases). This CDR3 is built from 13 residues. Looked up from germline, CDR1 is LNHDA and CDR2 is SQIVND (reference sequence). V was trimmed by 8 bases and J by 3 bases, leaving 14 bases between them. CDR3 bases: TGTGCCAGTGCACCGGACGGGATCTACGAGCAGTACTTC. It specifies CASAPDGIYEQYF.

This chain links TRBV6-5 with TRBJ2-7; D gene ambiguous. CDR1 MNHEY and CDR2 SVGAGI come from the germline V gene. The CDR3 is made up of 12 amino acids. V lost 8 bases to trimming and J lost 5 bases, with 13 bases between them. The CDR3: CASRVLPHEQYF. The CDR3 bases are TGTGCCAGCCGCGTTCTTCCCCACGAGCAGTACTTC.